This TCR beta chain was sequenced for a study of shared clonotypes between healthy human individuals (dated by TCRdb to about 2020). In the study overall: A few men and a couple of women, aged 18 to 49 years, made up the cohort. Between about 0.85 and 9.5 billion PBMCs per donor were obtained by leukapheresis. To estimate repertoire size and how much clonotype sharing occurs between individuals, the study deeply sequenced the blood TCR repertoires of about five healthy adults. For each donor, CD4 naive and CD4 memory were each run on three plates, CD8 naive on two plates, and CD8 memory on one plate. Libraries were prepared and TCR repertoires were sequenced by different laboratories using diverse techniques, in order to increase sequencing depth and limit assay-specific biases. General conclusions and limits of the study: Compared with non-shared clonotypes, clonotypes shared by all four sorted-subset donors had higher generation probabilities. The genetic and exposure-history diversity represented was limited by the small number of donors. Incomplete sequencing was indicated by rarefaction of sorted-subset datasets, despite the large sequencing depth. Pairwise subsampling indicated that sequencing depth was expected to affect the degree of clonotype sharing among donors. Sampling was restricted to blood, and TCR repertoires in tissue are likely to differ from TCR repertoires in blood. Naive subsets generally had larger estimated clonotype richness than memory subsets. When a handful of donors were compared, the shared fraction of clonotypes was around 5.1% for naive CD4, less than 4% for naive CD8, about 2.5% for memory CD4, and about 0.36% for memory CD8.

The CDR3 holds 14 amino acids from the cysteine to the phenylalanine. Only CDR3 DNA remains: 42 bases, in frame from the first base. Taken from the germline V gene, the CDR1 and CDR2 loops are SGHRS and YFSETQ. A distance of 14 bases separates the germline ends of V and J, which lose 5 bases and 2 bases respectively. Using the deep immunoSEQ assay, TCR CDR3 regions were amplified from genomic DNA by multiplex PCR. Extracted genomic DNA from each cell subset was spread evenly across all wells of several immunoSEQ 96-well plates, with each plate serving as a replicate. Each replicate PCR for sorted subsets received roughly 0.2 ug genomic DNA, equal to about 30,000 T cell genomes. The purified libraries were quantified using a Qubit 3.0 fluorometer, sized with a Bioanalyzer 2100, and then quantified again using the KAPA Library Quantification kit. Each immunoSEQ 96-well plate was sequenced on its own single-read 150-cycle Illumina NextSeq 550 flow cell. Turning to the authors' computational methods: Because the immunoSEQ output held only junctional sequences and lacked quality scores, the filtering could not match the filtering applied to full-length reads. To assign V/J genes and CDR3, sequences were annotated against IMGT germline references using PyIR, a Python wrapper for IgBLAST v1.9. Any read was removed if the V/J assignment was weak (E-value above 1e-6), the CDR3 was missing, or the read contained stop codons, out-of-frame junctions, or ambiguous translated residues. V3J clonotypes were defined by identical inferred V gene, J gene, and CDR3 amino acid sequence. To compute the percentage overlap between repertoires, the number of shared unique clonotypes was divided by the size of the smaller repertoire. Repertoire richness was assessed with RTK rarefaction, the Chao1 estimator, and Recon v2.1 estimates of unobserved clonotypes. Generation probabilities were computed with OLGA for all TCRbeta clonotypes obtained by the gDNA method from several donors. As stored in TCRdb, this immuneACCESS dataset retains in-frame rearrangements with V and J assigned. A fraction of the clones does not appear; measured against another copy, unresolved V genes explain less than half of the discrepancy, and the remainder lacks a known reason. The D gene and trimming were derived from the DNA, and the V and J assignments and clone size from that table. In this sample the table shows some 2,400,000 clones, under 97% of which occur a single time. Roughly 0.13% of the sample is taken by the ten largest.

Donors were healthy HIV-negative adults with no recently reported acute infections or vaccinations. Every donor was a Caucasian adult residing in Nashville, Tennessee, USA. CD4+ T cells were enriched by magnetic negative selection; naive cells were then positively selected on CD45RA, and the negative fraction formed the memory subset. After blood collection by leukapheresis, PBMCs were isolated using Ficoll-Histopaque density gradient centrifugation and then cryopreserved in the vapor phase of liquid nitrogen. Analytical flow cytometry was used to check the purity and quantity of each magnetically sorted T cell population. Genomic DNA was isolated from each sorted fraction and quantified by UV absorbance on a Nanodrop 2000c. Worth noting for this clone: Its target antigen remains unknown. There are no base qualities to consult, and no much larger clone falls within one base. Other DNA sequences within the sample encode an identical CDR3.

The V gene is TRBV5-1 and the J gene is TRBJ2-7, with the D call tentatively TRBD1 or TRBD2, each fitting 5 bases. Sequencing used naive CD4+ T cells sorted from blood. The intended sense of this specimen's cell subset or site label: CD45RA+ positively selected. The sequence was collected from a man younger than 30 in good health. The base sequence is TGCGCCAGCAGTCTAAGGGACGGAACCTACGAGCAGTACTTC. This gives the protein CASSLRDGTYEQYF.